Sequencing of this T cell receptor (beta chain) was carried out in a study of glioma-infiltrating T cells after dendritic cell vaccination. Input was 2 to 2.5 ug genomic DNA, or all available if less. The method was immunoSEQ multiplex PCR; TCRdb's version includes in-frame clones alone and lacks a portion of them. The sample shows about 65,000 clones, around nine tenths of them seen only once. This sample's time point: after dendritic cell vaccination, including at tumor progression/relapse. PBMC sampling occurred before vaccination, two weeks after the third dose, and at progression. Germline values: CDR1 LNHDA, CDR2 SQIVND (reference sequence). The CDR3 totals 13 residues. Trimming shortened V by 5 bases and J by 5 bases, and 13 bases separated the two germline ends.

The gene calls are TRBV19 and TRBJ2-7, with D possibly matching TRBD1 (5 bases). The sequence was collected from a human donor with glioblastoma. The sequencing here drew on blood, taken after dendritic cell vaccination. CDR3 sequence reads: CASSGPGSHEQYF. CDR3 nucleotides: TGTGCCAGTAGTGGCCCAGGGTCCCACGAGCAGTACTTC.